These 23 T cell receptor beta chains were all obtained from the same sample, sequenced in a study of tumor and adjacent non-tumor tissue in lung cancer (dated by TCRdb to 2017 to 2018). Libraries were made using multiplex PCR. Sequencing took place on an Illumina HiSeq 2500. TCRbeta libraries were constructed through three rounds of nested PCR with primers (Table S4) according to protocols adapted from ARM-PCR. Through fastp at Q25 and MiXCR, TCRdb rebuilt clones from the public reads, retaining in-frame beta chains. Rows with a matching CDR3 protein are joined into one entry that keeps the most common DNA and genes. This sample has 200,000 or so distinct CDR3 sequences in its table, and 71% of those were observed once. Less than 25% of the sample is taken by the ten largest. RNA was extracted from bulk unsorted tissue and checked for quality with a NanoDrop ND-1000 and an Agilent 2100. The sequenced sample consisted of lung tumor tissue. These receptors were collected from a man in his sixties with non-small cell lung cancer.

The rearrangement links TRBV12-3 or TRBV12-4 to TRBJ1-2, with TRBD1 as a possible D gene (6 bases). The CDR3 length is 12 residues. CDR3 residues: CVNSLGGSLHTF. The CDR3 nucleotides are TGTGTCAACAGTTTGGGGGGCTCCCTCCACACCTTC.

Turning to this clonotype: As the CDR3 is not closed by the conserved phenylalanine or tryptophan, this likely results from a read error. J is TRBJ2-1 and V is TRBV11-2, with TRBD2 identical over 8 bases. The germline V gene encodes CDR1 SGHAT and CDR2 FQNNGV. The CDR3 has 20 residues. V lost 3 bases, J lost 5 bases, and 21 bases stayed unmatched. CDR3 residues: CASSLRQPGLAGGPDNEQFL. The CDR3 DNA follows: TGTGCCAGCAGCTTGCGCCAACCGGGACTGGCGGGAGGTCCGGACAATGAGCAGTTCCTC.

Notes on this clonotype: A much larger clone is a single base away; this may be a read error. In DNA form, the CDR3 reads TGTGCCAGCAGCCAAGTCAACGGGGCGGAGCTGTTTTTT. Its translation is CASSQVNGAELFF. The chain carries TRBV4-2 and TRBJ2-2, with D possibly called TRBD1 or TRBD2 (5 bases each). CDR1 is LGHNA and CDR2 is YNFKEQ in the germline V gene. This CDR3 is 13 amino acids long. The V end lost 1 base, the J end lost 10 bases, and 10 bases lay between the germline ends.

For this clonotype: A read error may produce the germline difference seen at one junction end. The CDR3: CANSLGRTGAAKNIQYF. The CDR3 region has the DNA TGTGCCAACAGCTTAGGGAGGACAGGGGCTGCCAAAAACATTCAGTACTTC. V is TRBV11-2 and J is TRBJ2-4; 9 bases map to TRBD1. This CDR3 is built from 17 residues. Germline V gene sequence: CDR1 SGHAT, CDR2 FQNNGV.

Worth noting for this clonotype: Mismatch with germline at one junction end may stem from a read error. This rearrangement joins TRBV11-2 to TRBJ2-3; D call uncertain. Germline assignment: CDR1 SGHAT and CDR2 FQNNGV. The length of the CDR3 is 13 residues. The DNA for the CDR3 is TGTGCCAGCAAGGAAGGAAGCACAGATATGCAGTATTTT. Its protein product is CASKEGSTDMQYF.

With respect to this clonotype: A read error may explain this, as a much larger clone is one base away. The chain couples TRBV6-1 to TRBJ2-1; TRBD1 might be the D (6 bases). The CDR3 spans 14 residues. Germline CDR1 MNHNS, CDR2 SASEGT. Trimming removed 3 bases at V and 6 bases at J, with 12 bases between. The CDR3 DNA reads as TGTGCCAGCAGTGACGGGATAGGGGGCAATGAGCAGTTCTTC. The encoded protein is CASSDGIGGNEQFF.

A word on this clonotype: One end of the junction fails to match germline, which may point to a read error. The chain uses TRBV4-3 and TRBJ1-6, with unresolved D. Germline CDR1 reads LGHNA; CDR2 reads YSLEER. The CDR3 has 15 residues. The CDR3 sequence is CANSQDKQNTSPLHF. The DNA for the CDR3 is TGCGCCAACAGCCAAGATAAGCAGAATACTTCACCCCTCCACTTT.

On this clonotype itself: The conserved final phenylalanine or tryptophan is absent from the CDR3, which likely points to a read error. CDR3 DNA sequence: TGCAGTGCTAGAGGAGGGACAGGCTATAATTCACCCCTCCACTAT. Translated: CSARGGTGYNSPLHY. The chain employs TRBV20-1 and TRBJ1-6; 8 bases fit TRBD1. This CDR3 comprises 15 residues. Germline V gives CDR1 DFQATT, CDR2 SNEGSKA (reference sequence). V gave up 1 base and J gave up 3 bases; unmatched junction bases: 2.

This chain links TRBV11-1 with TRBJ2-1; TRBD2 agrees at 12 bases. The V and J ends lost 8 bases and 10 bases, in that order; junction bases with no gene match: 12. The germline V gene encodes CDR1 SGHAT and CDR2 FQDESV (reference sequence). The CDR3 loop spans 15 amino acids. CDR3 in DNA: TGTGCCAGCGGCCCCGGGACTAGCGGGCTTCGGGAGCAGTTCTTC. Its protein is CASGPGTSGLREQFF. The full variable domain, with the rest looked up from reference TRBV11-1 and TRBJ2-1, is EAEVAQSPRYKITEKSQAVAFWCDPISGHATLYWYRQILGQGPELLVQFQDESVVDDSQLPKDRFSAERLKGVDSTLKIQPAELGDSAMYLCASGPGTSGLREQFFGPGTRLTVL.

The CDR3 coding sequence is TGTGCCAGCAGTTCAAAAAGGGCAGGCCGGACCTACGAGCAGTACTTC. Its translation is CASSSKRAGRTYEQYF. The chain has TRBV28 and TRBJ2-7; D remains ambiguous. The germline gives CDR1 MDHEN, CDR2 SYDVKM. The ends were cut back, 4 bases at V and 2 bases at J, with 18 bases in the middle. CDR3 size: 16 residues.

As to this clonotype: This clone may be a read error of a much larger clone one base away. This chain uses TRBV20-1 with TRBJ2-3; unclear D gene. This CDR3 contains 13 residues. Germline assignment: CDR1 DFQATT and CDR2 SNEGSKA (reference sequence). Trimming shortened V by 0 bases and J by 6 bases, and 10 bases separated the two germline ends. Here the CDR3 reads CSAREPLRDTQYF. CDR3 coding DNA: TGCAGTGCTAGAGAGCCTCTGAGGGATACGCAGTATTTT.

Turning to this clonotype: An end of the junction differs from the germline gene, which may be a read error. This chain connects TRBV6-1 to TRBJ2-7, with 8 bases lining up with TRBD1. The germline gives CDR1 MNHNS, CDR2 SASEGT. The CDR3 has 15 residues. The CDR3 DNA follows: TGTGCCAGCAGTCCCTCCGGGACAGGAAACTACAAGCAGTACTTC. Amino acid sequence: CASSPSGTGNYKQYF.

This clonotype was detected many times. The chain links TRBV4-2 to TRBJ1-2; D possibly corresponds to TRBD1 (5 bases). Germline CDR1 and CDR2: LGHNA and YNFKEQ. This CDR3 spans 14 amino acids. V gave up 0 bases and J gave up 3 bases, with 8 bases separating them. Here the CDR3 reads CASSQDLTDYGYTF. Written as DNA, the CDR3 is TGTGCCAGCAGCCAAGATTTGACAGACTATGGCTACACCTTC.

A word on this clonotype: The junction does not match germline at one end; this may be a read error. The chain joins TRBV20-1 to TRBJ2-2; tentatively, D is TRBD2 (6 bases). The CDR3 is made up of 17 amino acids. Germline V gives CDR1 DFQATT, CDR2 SNEGSKA (reference sequence). This CDR3 reads CSVRASGGGSNTGELPF. The CDR3 region has the DNA TGCAGTGTTAGAGCTTCGGGTGGGGGGAGCAACACCGGGGAGCTGCCTTTT.

As to this clonotype: An end of the junction does not agree with germline; a read error may underlie this. The chain combines TRBV20-1 with TRBJ2-7; 9 nucleotides line up with TRBD1. This CDR3 is built from 16 residues. CDR1 is DFQATT and CDR2 is SNEGSKA in the germline V gene (reference sequence). CDR3 sequence: CSARGNDRGFSYVQYF. The CDR3 DNA sequence: TGCAGTGCTAGAGGGAACGACAGGGGGTTCTCCTACGTGCAGTACTTC.

Comments on this clonotype: Compared with germline, one end of the junction differs, possibly owing to a read error. The rearrangement uses TRBV4-3 and TRBJ2-5; tentatively, D is TRBD1 or TRBD2 (5 bases each). The CDR3 runs 16 residues. Looked up from germline, CDR1 is LGHNA and CDR2 is YSLEER. The CDR3 bases are TGCGCCAGCTGCCAAGCCGGAGTGGGGACGCAAGAGACCCAGTACTTC. Its translation: CASCQAGVGTQETQYF.

As regards this clonotype: Since no conserved phenylalanine or tryptophan closes the CDR3, a read error is the likely cause. The rearrangement links TRBV6-6 to TRBJ2-1; 13 bases align to TRBD2. There are 14 residues in the CDR3. In germline, CDR1 is MNHNY, CDR2 SVGAGI (reference sequence). V lost 10 bases, J lost 7 bases, and 7 bases stayed unmatched. DNA for the CDR3: TGTGCCAACACTTGGACTAGCGGGAGTAATGAGCAGTTCCTC. As protein: CANTWTSGSNEQFL.

The chain joins TRBV10-1 to TRBJ1-1, with D possibly matching TRBD1 (6 bases). The CDR3 runs to 13 residues. Germline V lookup: CDR1 WNHNN, CDR2 SYGVQD (reference sequence). The V and J ends lost 6 bases and 1 base respectively, with 9 bases between them. CDR3 in amino acids: CASRETGNTEAFF. CDR3 in DNA: TGCGCCAGCAGAGAGACAGGGAACACTGAAGCTTTCTTT.

Worth noting for this clonotype: The germline gene is not matched at one end of the junction; a read error may be the cause. The chain couples TRBV30 to TRBJ1-2, with TRBD1 as a possible D gene (5 bases). The CDR3 covers 17 residues. Germline lookup yields CDR1 GTSNPN and CDR2 SVGIG (reference sequence). The CDR3 region is CAWSVRGAVRRNYGYTF. The CDR3 DNA follows: TGTGCCTGGAGTGTAAGAGGGGCCGTACGGCGAAACTATGGTTACACCTTC.

This clonotype was counted a single time. This may come from a read error, since a much larger clone is one base off. V gene TRBV12-3 or TRBV12-4 combines with J gene TRBJ2-7; D is unresolved. This CDR3 spans 13 amino acids. V was shortened by 1 base and J by 6 bases, with 10 bases between the two germline ends. Written as DNA, the CDR3 is TGTGCCAGCAGTTTAGACCTCTGGGTCGAGCAGTACTTC. This encodes CASSLDLWVEQYF.

In the case of this clonotype: This may arise from a read error, as a much more abundant clone is one base away. V usage is TRBV30 and J usage is TRBJ1-4; D perhaps matches TRBD1 (5 bases). Germline CDR1 GTSNPN, CDR2 SVGIG (reference sequence). The length of the CDR3 is 14 residues. V was pared by 5 bases and J by 4 bases, with 14 bases between. CDR3 residues: CAWGGTSVNEKLFF. The DNA of the CDR3 is TGTGCCTGGGGCGGGACGTCGGTTAATGAAAAACTGTTTTTT.

Of note for this clonotype: A much bigger clone sits one base away, suggesting this may be a read error. J is TRBJ2-7 and V is TRBV6-2 or TRBV6-3; D possibly uses TRBD1 or TRBD2 (5 bases each). Germline CDR1 reads MNHEY; CDR2 reads SVGEGT. This CDR3 spans 18 amino acids. V was shortened by 2 bases and J by 0 bases, with 20 bases between the two germline ends. CDR3 in DNA: TGTGCCAGCAGTTACCCCCTTCAAGAGGGGTCTCTCTCCTACGAGCAGTACTTC. It encodes CASSYPLQEGSLSYEQYF.

The V and J genes are TRBV4-1 and TRBJ2-6; 11 bases match TRBD1. The length of the CDR3 is 18 residues. V shed 0 bases, J shed 3 bases, and the junction held 4 bases outside the gene matches. Germline-derived CDR1 and CDR2 are MGHRA and YSYEKL. The chain's CDR3 is CASSQDSGQGVGANVLTF. DNA for the CDR3: TGCGCCAGCAGCCAAGATTCGGGACAGGGGGTTGGGGCCAACGTCCTGACTTTC.